The entry that follows covers one T cell receptor beta chain sequence. This clone's antigen is unknown. Base-call qualities are not available, and no considerably larger clone is one nucleotide away. In the prospective study, participants were about 18 to 100 years old, resided in about two dozen geographic areas of the United States, and were enrolled through a virtual design. In the prospective study, participants were assigned to cohorts based on the clinical history participants reported in a screening survey and a study questionnaire. For ImmuneRACE Cohort 3, a participant was defined as recovered based on two consecutive negative NP/OP PCR tests, clearance by a healthcare professional, or resolution of symptoms. Each participant in the prospective study had whole blood, serum and a nasopharyngeal or oropharyngeal swab collected by mobile phlebotomists. Additional blood draws and questionnaires over an approximately two-month period could optionally be provided by prospective study participants. Blood samples from the prospective study were shipped frozen or at room temperature prior to DNA extraction.

The sample originates from a study of blood T cell repertoires in COVID-19 (dated by TCRdb to about 2020). As for the study more broadly: Samples from collaborators originated in the United States, Italy and Spain and spanned both the acute and convalescent phases of COVID-19. The prospective study material was composed of cDNA or gDNA derived from T cells, B-cell-depleted T cells, or PBMCs. Deeply sampled blood TCRbeta repertoires from subjects exposed to, actively infected with, or recovered from COVID-19 were included in the dataset. The repertoires were released in a freely available public database meant as a resource for research on the immune response to SARS-CoV-2. Samples came from the ongoing ImmuneRACE study (first 160 participants) plus 1,254 subjects from 6 global collaborators. A de-identified subject ID, COVID-19 status, age in years and sex were almost always included in the sample metadata. Where HLA class I and class II types were available, the types were taken from metadata supplied by the sample provider, not from assay-based typing. Broad study findings and their caveats: The quantity of clinical and demographic metadata differed by source and by participant and was supplied without curation.

Reading the germline V gene (reference sequence) gives CDR1 LNHNV and CDR2 YYDKDF. V and J are trimmed by 8 bases and 1 base, and the gene matches miss 5 bases of the junction. The CDR3 measures 14 amino acids from cysteine to phenylalanine. The read is trimmed to its CDR3 DNA, 42 bases read in frame from base 1. TCRbeta CDR3 regions were amplified from genomic DNA using the immunoSEQ Assay, a bias-controlled multiplex PCR. As for the authors' bioinformatics: The number of nucleated cells in each sample was estimated by amplification of reference gene primers within the assay. Sequence reads were collapsed and filtered to measure the absolute abundance of every unique TCRbeta CDR3 rearrangement. For each sample, productive Simpson clonality was calculated by taking the square root of Simpson's diversity index across productive rearrangements. TCRdb limited this immuneACCESS table to in-frame rearrangements with V and J called. A share of clones is missing; checked studies link under half to unresolved V genes, and the rest is unexplained. Clone size and V and J calls were adopted from that table, with D and trimming inferred from the DNA. Counted in this sample were approximately 170,000 clones; 75% to 90% of them appeared once. The ten most abundant clones make up 3.5% to 5% of the sample.

Material: PBMCs or T cells enriched from blood (not recorded which). The origin of this receptor is a woman aged 50 to 60 who had recovered from COVID-19. Recombination joined TRBV15 with TRBJ2-1; 7 junctional bases match TRBD2. The DNA sequence is as follows: TGTGCCACCTCTCTGGGGGGGTCCTACAATGAGCAGTTCTTC. Its protein is CATSLGGSYNEQFF.